Below, 28 T cell receptor beta chains from the same sample are listed, as sequenced in a study of identical twins (dated by TCRdb to about 2016). Library creation used 5' RACE. For sequencing, an Illumina HiSeq 2000 was employed. TCRdb handled the public reads itself, with Q25 trimming in fastp and clone calling in MiXCR, and kept productive beta chains. Each entry is one CDR3 protein sequence, shown with its most common DNA and genes. Present in this sample are 1.5 million to 2 million distinct CDR3 sequences, less than 40% of which were seen just once. The ten largest clones take up 0.27% of the sample. Material for sequencing was cord blood. Source of these receptors: a newborn girl in good health.

A few counts support this clonotype. CDR3: CASSLSPFSTDTQYF. CDR3 nucleotide sequence: TGTGCCAGCAGCTTATCCCCATTTAGCACAGATACGCAGTATTTT. The V and J genes are TRBV7-2 and TRBJ2-3; D is unclear. The CDR3 totals 15 residues. Per germline, CDR1 SGHTA and CDR2 FQGNSA. Between the trimmed V and J ends, which lost 2 bases and 0 bases, there was a span of 9 bases.

The chain uses TRBV10-3 and TRBJ2-3; 11 bases line up with TRBD2. V shed 2 bases, J shed 0 bases, and the junction held 10 bases outside the gene matches. The germline V gene encodes CDR1 ENHRY and CDR2 SYGVKD. This CDR3 contains 19 residues. DNA of the CDR3: TGTGCCATCAGTGAGATGGGCCTAGCGGGGGGCACTAGCACAGATACGCAGTATTTT. Protein product: CAISEMGLAGGTSTDTQYF.

The chain links TRBV6-5 to TRBJ1-6; D unclear. V was pared by 6 bases and J by 0 bases, with 12 bases between. This CDR3 is built from 16 residues. Germline V CDR1 and CDR2: MNHEY, SVGAGI. The CDR3 coding sequence is TGTGCCAGCAGCCTTGACTCTCGCTCCTATAATTCACCCCTCCACTTT. Protein: CASSLDSRSYNSPLHF.

The count of this clonotype is one. One base away lies a much larger clone, so this may be a sequencing read error. This chain links TRBV5-1 with TRBJ2-1; D is perhaps TRBD2 (6 bases). The CDR3 has 15 amino acids. V lost 7 bases and J lost 4, with 18 bases in between. Germline values: CDR1 SGHRS, CDR2 YFSETQ. The CDR3 DNA is TGCGCCAGCGGCAGCTCCGGGGGACGTTACAATGAGCAGTTCTTC. As protein: CASGSSGGRYNEQFF. The full variable domain, with the rest looked up from reference TRBV5-1 and TRBJ2-1, is KAGVTQTPRYLIKTRGQQVTLSCSPISGHRSVSWYQQTPGQGLQFLFEYFSETQRNKGNFPGRFSGRQFSNSRSEMNVSTLELGDSALYLCASGSSGGRYNEQFFGPGTRLTVL.

The rearrangement links TRBV20-1 to TRBJ1-1; D not resolved. The V gene lost 6 bases and the J gene lost 4 bases, with 12 bases spanning the gap. The CDR3 loop spans 12 amino acids. The germline V gene has CDR1 DFQATT and CDR2 SNEGSKA (reference sequence). CDR3 DNA sequence: TGCAGTGCCCCAGGATCGGGCACTGAAGCTTTCTTT. Translated: CSAPGSGTEAFF.

V is TRBV20-1 and J is TRBJ2-7, with no clear D. The CDR3 sequence is 13 residues long. From germline, CDR1 is DFQATT and CDR2 SNEGSKA (reference sequence). Trimming pared 0 bases from V and 7 bases from J, leaving 13 bases between. CDR3 sequence: CSARERSLREQYF. The CDR3 DNA is TGCAGTGCTAGAGAACGCTCCCTTCGTGAGCAGTACTTC.

This chain connects TRBV10-2 to TRBJ2-3, with D unclear. This CDR3 spans 15 amino acids. Deletions cut 0 bases from V and 2 bases from J, with 9 bases between. Per germline, CDR1 WSHSY and CDR2 SAAADI. CDR3 nucleotides: TGCGCCAGCAGTGAGTCGATAGGGTCCACAGATACGCAGTATTTT. Residues: CASSESIGSTDTQYF.

The rearrangement uses TRBV18 and TRBJ1-1, with D possibly matching TRBD1 (6 bases). Germline V lookup: CDR1 KGHSH, CDR2 LQKENI. This CDR3 is 14 amino acids long. Trimming removed 2 bases at V and 6 bases at J, with 13 bases between. The CDR3 DNA reads TGTGCCAGCTCACCAAGGACAGTTAACCCTGAAGCTTTCTTT. Its protein is CASSPRTVNPEAFF.

The rearrangement uses TRBV4-2 and TRBJ2-1; 12 bases align to TRBD2. Germline CDR1 reads LGHNA; CDR2 reads YNFKEQ. This CDR3 spans 19 amino acids. The J segment lost 4 bases and the V segment lost 1 base, leaving 11 bases of the junction unmatched. CDR3 DNA sequence: TGTGCCAGCAGCCAAGCCGGACTAGCGGGGCCCCCGGGGTACAATGAGCAGTTCTTC. Amino acid sequence: CASSQAGLAGPPGYNEQFF.

This clonotype was detected a few times. The chain carries TRBV5-5 and TRBJ2-5; D is unresolved. The germline gives CDR1 SGHKS, CDR2 YYEKEE (reference sequence). The CDR3 is 14 residues long. The V and J ends lost 1 base and 1 base respectively, with 8 bases between them. CDR3 DNA: TGTGCCAGCAGCTTGATGGGCAGCCAAGAGACCCAGTACTTC. Its protein is CASSLMGSQETQYF. Combining the CDR3 with reference TRBV5-5 and TRBJ2-5 gives the whole variable domain DAGVTQSPTHLIKTRGQQVTLRCSPISGHKSVSWYQQVLGQGPQFIFQYYEKEERGRGNFPDRFSARQFPNYSSELNVNALLLGDSALYLCASSLMGSQETQYFGPGTRLLVL.

The chain combines TRBV29-1 with TRBJ1-2; D ambiguous. Trimming took off 3 bases at V and 5 bases at J, with 10 bases between the two ends. In germline, CDR1 is SQVTM, CDR2 ANQGSEA. This CDR3 has 12 amino acids. Here the CDR3 reads CSVDSRAYGYTF. CDR3 bases: TGCAGCGTTGATAGTAGGGCTTATGGCTACACCTTC.

This rearrangement joins TRBV20-1 to TRBJ2-3; the match to TRBD1 covers 7 bases. The ends lost 2 bases at V and 3 bases at J; junction bases unmatched: 8. This CDR3 spans 15 amino acids. CDR1 and CDR2 (germline): DFQATT, SNEGSKA (reference sequence). The CDR3, as DNA: TGCAGTGCTAGAAACAGGGGATTTGAAACAGATACGCAGTATTTT. As protein: CSARNRGFETDTQYF.

This clonotype was seen a few times. The chain links TRBV20-1 to TRBJ1-2; a possible D gene is TRBD1 (6 bases). The V end was cut by 0 bases, the J end by 2 bases, with 16 bases between. The CDR3 totals 16 residues. The germline CDR1 and CDR2 sequences are DFQATT and SNEGSKA (reference sequence). CDR3: CSARDGGPGANYGYTF. The CDR3 DNA reads as TGCAGTGCTAGAGATGGTGGCCCAGGGGCGAACTATGGCTACACCTTC.

Notes on this clonotype: A read error may produce the germline difference seen at one junction end. The chain is built from TRBV12-3 or TRBV12-4 and TRBJ1-2; 9 nucleotides match TRBD1. The CDR3 runs to 15 residues. The DNA for the CDR3 is TGTGCCAGCAGTTTAGTAAGGACAGGGGCCTATGACTACACCTTC. This encodes CASSLVRTGAYDYTF.

The chain has TRBV12-3 or TRBV12-4 and TRBJ1-4; D remains ambiguous. The CDR3 totals 14 residues. The ends were cut back, 8 bases at V and 6 bases at J, with 16 bases in the middle. CDR3 sequence (DNA): TGTGCCAGCCTGACGCAAAGTGGGGATGAAAAACTGTTTTTT. Amino acid sequence: CASLTQSGDEKLFF.

V is TRBV6-5 and J is TRBJ2-1; D is perhaps TRBD1 or TRBD2 (5 bases each). Germline lookup yields CDR1 MNHEY and CDR2 SVGAGI. V was trimmed by 9 bases and J by 5 bases, leaving 8 bases between them. The CDR3 runs to 11 residues. The CDR3, as DNA: TGTGCCAGGGGGGACGACAATGAGCAGTTCTTC. Protein: CARGDDNEQFF.

The DNA of the CDR3 is TGTACTAGCAGTTGGACAGGGGCCTACGAGCAGTACTTC. Translated, it gives CTSSWTGAYEQYF. This rearrangement joins TRBV6-2 or TRBV6-3 to TRBJ2-7, with 9 nucleotides matching TRBD1. The CDR3 has 13 residues. In germline, CDR1 is MNHEY, CDR2 SVGEGT.

The genes are TRBV9 and TRBJ1-2, with 11 bases that match TRBD1. With V trimmed by 0 bases and J by 7 bases, 11 bases remained unmatched. There are 17 residues in the CDR3. CDR1 SGDLS and CDR2 YYNGEE come from the germline V gene. CDR3 coding DNA: TGTGCCAGCAGCGTAGCTTTCCCCGGACAGGGGGCCCGTGGCTACACCTTC. Protein product: CASSVAFPGQGARGYTF.

The genes are TRBV6-1 and TRBJ2-7; D is ambiguous. The CDR3 sequence is 14 residues long. V dropped 1 base and J dropped 2 bases, with 9 bases sitting between them. Germline loops: CDR1 MNHNS, CDR2 SASEGT. The CDR3 is CASSEVGVTYEQYF. CDR3 nucleotide sequence: TGTGCCAGCAGTGAAGTCGGCGTTACCTACGAGCAGTACTTC.

The chain has TRBV27 and TRBJ2-7, with a possible D match to TRBD1 (6 bases). The V end was cut by 0 bases, the J end by 3 bases, with 12 bases between. The germline V gene encodes CDR1 MNHEY and CDR2 SMNVEV (reference sequence). This CDR3 region has 15 residues. CDR3 residues: CASSLSPGHHYEQYF. DNA for the CDR3: TGTGCCAGCAGTTTATCTCCGGGACACCACTACGAGCAGTACTTC.

V usage is TRBV20-1 and J usage is TRBJ2-3; D unresolved. The CDR3 is made up of 14 amino acids. Germline V gene data show CDR1 as DFQATT and CDR2 as SNEGSKA (reference sequence). V lost 4 bases, J lost 2 bases, and 13 bases lay in between. The CDR3 nucleotides are TGCAGTGCTATGGCAGACTTTGTCACAGATACGCAGTATTTT. It encodes CSAMADFVTDTQYF.

The table lists this clonotype with a few counts. V gene TRBV4-1 combines with J gene TRBJ1-4, with 11 bases aligning to TRBD1. J was trimmed by 7 bases and V by 4 bases; bases with no gene match: 20. Germline values: CDR1 MGHRA, CDR2 YSYEKL. The CDR3 consists of 20 residues. In nucleotides, the CDR3 is TGCGCCAGCAGCCCCGGGCCCGGGACAGGGGGATTTATTGGAAGTGAAAAACTGTTTTTT. Its translation is CASSPGPGTGGFIGSEKLFF.

The chain employs TRBV6-5 and TRBJ2-2; 9 bases agree with TRBD1. V was clipped by 6 bases and J by 5 bases; unmatched bases: 10. CDR3 length: 16 residues. The germline V gene encodes CDR1 MNHEY and CDR2 SVGAGI. CDR3 DNA sequence: TGTGCCAGCAGCGCGACAGGGGGGATCAGGACCGGGGAGCTGTTTTTT. This sequence encodes CASSATGGIRTGELFF.

The rearrangement links TRBV13 to TRBJ2-1, with TRBD1 identical over 7 bases. The germline V gene has CDR1 PRHDT and CDR2 FYEKMQ (reference sequence). The CDR3 totals 16 residues. V shed 5 bases, J shed 13 bases, and the junction held 20 bases outside the gene matches. CDR3 protein: CASSPNRQGSQETQFF. The CDR3, as DNA: TGTGCCAGCAGCCCGAATCGACAGGGATCCCAAGAGACCCAGTTCTTC.

J is TRBJ2-7 and V is TRBV12-3 or TRBV12-4; no clear D gene. The length of the CDR3 is 13 residues. V lost 4 bases and J lost 3, with 10 bases in between. Here the CDR3 DNA reads TGTGCCAGCAGTTCGGCAGTTCTCTACGAGCAGTACTTC. Amino acid sequence: CASSSAVLYEQYF.

A note on this clonotype: Relative to the germline gene, one junction end is altered; a read error may explain this. The chain recombines TRBV28 with TRBJ2-1, with 12 bases aligning to TRBD1. Germline lookup yields CDR1 MDHEN and CDR2 SYDVKM. The CDR3 contains 16 residues. CDR3 sequence: CASSFSGTGGYNERFF. DNA of the CDR3: TGTGCCAGCAGTTTTTCCGGGACAGGGGGCTACAATGAGCGGTTCTTC. Together with reference TRBV28 and TRBJ2-1, the CDR3 gives the full variable domain: DVKVTQSSRYLVKRTGEKVFLECVQDMDHENMFWYRQDPGLGLRLIYFSYDVKMKEKGDIPEGYSVSREKKERFSLILESASTNQTSMYLCASSFSGTGGYNERFFGPGTRLTVL.

The chain couples TRBV10-3 to TRBJ1-6; 9 bases are a match to TRBD1. J was trimmed by 9 bases and V by 3 bases; bases with no gene match: 3. CDR1 and CDR2 (germline): ENHRY, SYGVKD. There are 14 residues in the CDR3. CDR3 nucleotide sequence: TGTGCCATCAGTGATCAGGGACAGGGTTCACCCCTCCACTTT. This sequence encodes CAISDQGQGSPLHF.

The chain joins TRBV20-1 to TRBJ2-7; 12 positions agree with TRBD2. The CDR3 length is 13 residues. With 4 bases clipped from V and 4 bases from J, the junction kept 2 bases outside the gene matches. CDR1 is DFQATT and CDR2 is SNEGSKA in the germline V gene (reference sequence). DNA of the CDR3: TGCAGTGCTACAGGACTAGCGGGGTACGAGCAGTACTTC. Amino acid sequence: CSATGLAGYEQYF.